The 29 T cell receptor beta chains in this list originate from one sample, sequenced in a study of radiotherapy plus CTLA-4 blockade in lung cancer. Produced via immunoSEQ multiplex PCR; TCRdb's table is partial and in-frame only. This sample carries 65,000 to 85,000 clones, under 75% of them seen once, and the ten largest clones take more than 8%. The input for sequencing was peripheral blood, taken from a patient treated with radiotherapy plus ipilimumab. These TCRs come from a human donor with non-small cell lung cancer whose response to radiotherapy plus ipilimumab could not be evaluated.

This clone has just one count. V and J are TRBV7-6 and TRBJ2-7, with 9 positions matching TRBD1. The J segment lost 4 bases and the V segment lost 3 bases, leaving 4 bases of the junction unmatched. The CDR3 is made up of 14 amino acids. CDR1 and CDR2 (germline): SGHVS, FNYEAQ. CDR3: CASSFTGTGYEQYF. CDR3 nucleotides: TGTGCCAGCAGCTTCACCGGGACAGGGTACGAGCAGTACTTC.

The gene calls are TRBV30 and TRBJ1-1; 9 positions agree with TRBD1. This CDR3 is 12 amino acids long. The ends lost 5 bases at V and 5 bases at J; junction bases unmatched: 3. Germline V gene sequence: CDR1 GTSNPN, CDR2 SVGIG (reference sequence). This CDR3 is CAWDRGRTEAFF. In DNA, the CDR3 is TGTGCCTGGGACAGGGGGAGGACTGAAGCTTTCTTT.

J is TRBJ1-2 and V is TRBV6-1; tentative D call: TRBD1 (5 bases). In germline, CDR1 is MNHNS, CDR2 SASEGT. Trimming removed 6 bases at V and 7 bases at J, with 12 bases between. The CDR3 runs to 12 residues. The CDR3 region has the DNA TGTGCCAGCAGGTCGGGGACTGGTGGCTACACCTTC. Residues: CASRSGTGGYTF.

CDR3 nucleotide sequence: TGCGCCAGCAGCTTTCACACGTCTAGTTCGAACACCGGGGAGCTGTTTTTT. This translates into CASSFHTSSSNTGELFF. This chain joins TRBV5-1 and TRBJ2-2; D remains ambiguous. The CDR3 sequence is 17 residues long. V was clipped by 2 bases and J by 0 bases, with 14 bases between them. Germline V CDR1 and CDR2: SGHRS, YFSETQ.

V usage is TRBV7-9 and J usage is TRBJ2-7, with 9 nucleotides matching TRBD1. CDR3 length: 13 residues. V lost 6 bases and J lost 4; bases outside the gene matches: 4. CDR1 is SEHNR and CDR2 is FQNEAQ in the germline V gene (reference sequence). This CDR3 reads CASRGTGRYEQYF. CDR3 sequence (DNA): TGTGCCAGCAGAGGGACAGGGAGATACGAGCAGTACTTC.

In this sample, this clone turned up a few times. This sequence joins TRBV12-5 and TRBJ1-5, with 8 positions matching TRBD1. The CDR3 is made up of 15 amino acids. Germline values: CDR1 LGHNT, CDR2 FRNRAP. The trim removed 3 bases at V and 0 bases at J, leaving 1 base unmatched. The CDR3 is CASGFTGGSNQPQHF. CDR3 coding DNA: TGTGCTAGTGGTTTCACAGGGGGTAGCAATCAGCCCCAGCATTTT.

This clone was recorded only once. CDR3 residues: CASSPRDSGDTGELFF. CDR3 coding DNA: TGTGCCAGCAGCCCTCGGGACAGTGGGGACACCGGGGAGCTGTTTTTT. The V call is TRBV4-2, the J call TRBJ2-2; 7 bases map to TRBD1. V dropped 4 bases and J dropped 3; count of bases not matched to a gene: 8. CDR1 and CDR2 (germline): LGHNA, YNFKEQ. This CDR3 has 16 residues.

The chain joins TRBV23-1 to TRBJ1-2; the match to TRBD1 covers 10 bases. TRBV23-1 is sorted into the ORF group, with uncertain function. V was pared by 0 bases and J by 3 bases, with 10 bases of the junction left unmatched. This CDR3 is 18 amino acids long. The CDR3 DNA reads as TGCGCCAGCAGTCAATCGGGGACAGGGGAAGGTCGTTACTATGGCTACACCTTC. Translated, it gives CASSQSGTGEGRYYGYTF.

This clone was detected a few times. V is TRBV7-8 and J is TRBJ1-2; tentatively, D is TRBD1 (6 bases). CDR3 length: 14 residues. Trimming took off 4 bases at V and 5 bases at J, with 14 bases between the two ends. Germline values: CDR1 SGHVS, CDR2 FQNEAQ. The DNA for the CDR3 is TGTGCCAGCAGCTCGGGGGGGGGCGGGTATGGCTACACCTTC. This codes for CASSSGGGGYGYTF.

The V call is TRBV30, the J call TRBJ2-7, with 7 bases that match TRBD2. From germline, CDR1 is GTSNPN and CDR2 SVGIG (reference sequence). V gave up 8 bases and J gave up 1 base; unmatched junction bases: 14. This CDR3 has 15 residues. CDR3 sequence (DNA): TGTGCCCCAGTATCCCAAGCGGGGATTTCCTACGAGCAGTACTTC. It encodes CAPVSQAGISYEQYF.

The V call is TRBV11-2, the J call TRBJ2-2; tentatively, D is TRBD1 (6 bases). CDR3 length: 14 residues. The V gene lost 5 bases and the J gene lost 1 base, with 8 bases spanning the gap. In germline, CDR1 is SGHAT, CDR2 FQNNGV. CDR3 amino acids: CASSKDRNTGELFF. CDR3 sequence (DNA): TGTGCCAGCAGCAAGGACAGGAACACCGGGGAGCTGTTTTTT.

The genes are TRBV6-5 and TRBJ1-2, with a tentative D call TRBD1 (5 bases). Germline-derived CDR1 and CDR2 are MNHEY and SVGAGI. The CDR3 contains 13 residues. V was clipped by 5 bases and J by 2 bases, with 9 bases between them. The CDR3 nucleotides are TGTGCCAGCAGTGAGGACACAAACTATGGCTACACCTTC. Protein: CASSEDTNYGYTF.

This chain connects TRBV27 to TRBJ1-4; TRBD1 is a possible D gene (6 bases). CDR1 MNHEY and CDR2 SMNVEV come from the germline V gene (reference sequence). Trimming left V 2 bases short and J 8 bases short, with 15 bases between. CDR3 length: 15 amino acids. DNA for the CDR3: TGTGCCAGCAGTTTAAACAGGGTTCCGGGGGAAAAACTGTTTTTT. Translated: CASSLNRVPGEKLFF.

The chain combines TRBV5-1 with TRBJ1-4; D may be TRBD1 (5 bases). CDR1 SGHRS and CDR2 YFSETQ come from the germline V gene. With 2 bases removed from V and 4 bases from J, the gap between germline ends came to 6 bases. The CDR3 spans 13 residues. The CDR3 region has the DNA TGCGCCAGCAGCTTTCAGGGTAATGAAAAACTGTTTTTT. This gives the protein CASSFQGNEKLFF.

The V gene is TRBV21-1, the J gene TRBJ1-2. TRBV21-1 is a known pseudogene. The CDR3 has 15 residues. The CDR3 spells CASSKRREESYGYTF. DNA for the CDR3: TGTGCCAGCAGCAAAAGGAGGGAGGAGAGCTATGGCTACACCTTC.

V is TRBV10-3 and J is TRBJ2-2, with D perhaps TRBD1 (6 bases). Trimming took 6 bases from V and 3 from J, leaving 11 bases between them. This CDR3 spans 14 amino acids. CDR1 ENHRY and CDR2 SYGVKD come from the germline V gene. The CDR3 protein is CAIRQGIDTGELFF. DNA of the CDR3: TGTGCCATCAGACAGGGCATTGACACCGGGGAGCTGTTTTTT.

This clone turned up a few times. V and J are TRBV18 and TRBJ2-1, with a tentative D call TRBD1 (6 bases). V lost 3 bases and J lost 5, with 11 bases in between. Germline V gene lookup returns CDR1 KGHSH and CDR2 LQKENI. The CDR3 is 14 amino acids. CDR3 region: CASSPRTDNNEQFF. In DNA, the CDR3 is TGTGCCAGCTCACCTCGGACAGATAACAATGAGCAGTTCTTC. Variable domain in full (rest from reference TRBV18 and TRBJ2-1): NAGVMQNPRHLVRRRGQEARLRCSPMKGHSHVYWYRQLPEEGLKFMVYLQKENIIDESGMPKERFSAEFPKEGPSILRIQQVVRGDSAAYFCASSPRTDNNEQFFGPGTRLTVL.

CDR3 region: CASSVGGTTYNEQFF. In nucleotides, the CDR3 is TGTGCCAGCAGCGTAGGCGGGACTACATACAATGAGCAGTTCTTC. This chain joins TRBV9 and TRBJ2-1; 7 bases line up with TRBD2. The CDR3 consists of 15 residues. The V gene end was trimmed by 0 bases and the J gene end by 4 bases; junction bases not matched to a gene: 4. In germline, CDR1 is SGDLS, CDR2 YYNGEE.

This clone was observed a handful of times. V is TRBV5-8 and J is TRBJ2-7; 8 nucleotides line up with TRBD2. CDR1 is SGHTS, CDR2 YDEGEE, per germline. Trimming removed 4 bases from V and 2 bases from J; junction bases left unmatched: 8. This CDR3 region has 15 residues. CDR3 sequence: CASSPRRGGTYEQYF. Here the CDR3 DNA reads TGTGCCAGCAGCCCGCGACGGGGGGGAACCTACGAGCAGTACTTC. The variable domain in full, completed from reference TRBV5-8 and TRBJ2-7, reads EAGVTQSPTHLIKTRGQQATLRCSPISGHTSVYWYQQALGLGLQFLLWYDEGEERNRGNFPPRFSGRQFPNYSSELNVNALELEDSALYLCASSPRRGGTYEQYFGPGTRLTVT.

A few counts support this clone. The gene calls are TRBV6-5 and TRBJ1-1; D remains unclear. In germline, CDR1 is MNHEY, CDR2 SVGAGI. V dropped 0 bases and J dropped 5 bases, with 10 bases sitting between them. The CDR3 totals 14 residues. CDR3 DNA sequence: TGTGCCAGCAGTTACTCCAGCGGGGAGACTGAAGCTTTCTTT. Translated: CASSYSSGETEAFF.

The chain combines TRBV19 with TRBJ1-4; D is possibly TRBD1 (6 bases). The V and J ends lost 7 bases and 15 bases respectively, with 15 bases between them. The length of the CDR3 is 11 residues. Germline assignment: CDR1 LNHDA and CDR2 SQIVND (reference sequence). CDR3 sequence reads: CASTERQVLFF. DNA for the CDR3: TGTGCCAGTACCGAACGACAGGTCTTGTTTTTT.

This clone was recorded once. For the CDR3, the DNA is TGTGCCAGCAGCGGGGCTTCGAGCACAGATACGCAGTATTTT. It is translated as CASSGASSTDTQYF. The chain joins TRBV5-4 to TRBJ2-3, with TRBD1 as a possible D gene (5 bases). The CDR3 is made up of 14 amino acids. Trimming took 4 bases from V and 0 from J, leaving 9 bases between them. Germline CDR1 SGHNT, CDR2 YYREEE (reference sequence).

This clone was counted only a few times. CDR3 in amino acids: CASSPYRTGYGYTF. The CDR3, as DNA: TGTGCCAGCAGCCCTTACCGGACGGGGTATGGCTACACCTTC. The J gene is TRBJ1-2, the V gene TRBV14; D unclear. The CDR3 is 14 residues long. Germline CDR1 reads SGHDN; CDR2 reads FVKESK. V lost 4 bases and J 5 bases, leaving 14 bases between the germline ends.

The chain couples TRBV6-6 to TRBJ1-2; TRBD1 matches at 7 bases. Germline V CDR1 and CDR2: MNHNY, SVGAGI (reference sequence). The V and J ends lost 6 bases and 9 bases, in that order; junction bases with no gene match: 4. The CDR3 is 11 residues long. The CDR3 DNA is TGTGCCAGCAGCCGACAGGGTAGCTACACCTTC. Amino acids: CASSRQGSYTF.

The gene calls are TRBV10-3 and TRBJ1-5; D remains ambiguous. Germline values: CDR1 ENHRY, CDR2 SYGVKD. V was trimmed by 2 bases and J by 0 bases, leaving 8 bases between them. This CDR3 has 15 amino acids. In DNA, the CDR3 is TGTGCCATCAGTGAGCAGGTATCTAGCAATCAGCCCCAGCATTTT. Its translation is CAISEQVSSNQPQHF.

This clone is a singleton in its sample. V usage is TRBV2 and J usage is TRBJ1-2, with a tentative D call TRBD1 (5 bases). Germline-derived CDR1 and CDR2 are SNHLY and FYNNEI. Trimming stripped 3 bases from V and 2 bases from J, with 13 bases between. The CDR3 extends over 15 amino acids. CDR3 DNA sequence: TGTGCCAGCAGTGATGCTTCAGGGTTAAACTATGGCTACACCTTC. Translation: CASSDASGLNYGYTF.

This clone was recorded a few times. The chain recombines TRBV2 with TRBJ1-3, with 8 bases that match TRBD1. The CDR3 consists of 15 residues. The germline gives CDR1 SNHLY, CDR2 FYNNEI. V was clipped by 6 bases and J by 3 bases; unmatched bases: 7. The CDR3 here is CASSRDRLDGNTIYF. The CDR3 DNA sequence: TGTGCCAGCAGCCGGGACAGGCTCGATGGAAACACCATATATTTT.

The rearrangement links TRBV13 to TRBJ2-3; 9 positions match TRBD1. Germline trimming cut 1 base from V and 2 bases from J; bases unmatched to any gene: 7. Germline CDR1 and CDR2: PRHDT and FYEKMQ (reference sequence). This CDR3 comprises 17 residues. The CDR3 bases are TGTGCCAGCAGCTTAGATCCGGGACAGGGAAACACAGATACGCAGTATTTT. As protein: CASSLDPGQGNTDTQYF.

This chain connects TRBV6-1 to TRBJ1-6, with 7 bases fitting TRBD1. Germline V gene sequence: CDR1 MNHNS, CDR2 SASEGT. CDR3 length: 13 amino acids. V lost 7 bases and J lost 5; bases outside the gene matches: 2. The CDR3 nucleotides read TGTGCCAGCAATGACAGGGATAATTCACCCCTCCACTTT. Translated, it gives CASNDRDNSPLHF.